This T cell receptor beta chain was identified during a study of CD8+ T cells in alopecia areata. About the study: People stayed on tofacitinib for 6 to 18 months, then stopped the drug for 6 months.

In each case, RNA was isolated and then reverse transcribed into cDNA as the sequencing template. Profiling relied on immunoSEQ multiplex PCR, and the TCRdb table lists in-frame clones only, not all of them. The sample records tens of thousands of clones, approximately 61% being singletons. Researchers took lesional scalp punch biopsies and peripheral blood from people who were alopecia areata patients. Study-level points and caveats: Elevated clonality characterized lesional scalp relative to normal scalp, particularly in alopecia totalis/universalis.

V shed 3 bases and J shed 3 bases, with 17 bases lying between them. CDR3 size: 16 residues. The germline CDR1 and CDR2 sequences are MGHRA and YSYEKL. As concerns this clone: Its antigen remains unidentified.

This receptor was identified in a human donor with alopecia areata. This specimen was CD8+ T cells sorted from blood, taken at week 0. The chain joins TRBV4-1 to TRBJ2-5; a possible D gene is TRBD1 (6 bases). The CDR3 here is CASSHPKQGLEETQYF. The CDR3 bases are TGCGCCAGCAGCCACCCAAAACAGGGATTGGAAGAGACCCAGTACTTC.